A single sample is the source of the 30 T cell receptor beta chains below, sequenced in a study of CD8+CD57+ T cells in acquired aplastic anemia. Both TCR beta VDJ combination and CDR3 sequence profiling were carried out. Genomic DNA was the template for this profiling. From the reads, TCRdb called clonotypes with MiXCR, one entry per CDR3 protein. In the table there are about 130,000 distinct CDR3 sequences, about 46% of which are singletons. Sequenced material: sorted CD4+, CD8+, or CD8+CD57+ T cells (not recorded which) from PBMCs. The receptors originated from a human donor in good health, serving as a control.

This clonotype was counted at least ten times. V usage is TRBV11-2 and J usage is TRBJ2-7; D possibly corresponds to TRBD1 (5 bases). In germline, CDR1 is SGHAT, CDR2 FQNNGV. With 0 bases removed from V and 2 bases from J, the gap between germline ends came to 8 bases. This CDR3 has 14 amino acids. The CDR3 coding sequence is TGTGCCAGCAGCTTAGACACCAGGGCCTACGAGCAGTACTTC. Amino acid sequence: CASSLDTRAYEQYF.

In its sample, this clonotype was seen once. This CDR3 reads CASSHLRQYSNQPQHF. CDR3 DNA: TGTGCCAGTAGTCATTTGCGGCAGTATAGCAATCAGCCCCAGCATTTT. This sequence joins TRBV19 and TRBJ1-5, with D unresolved. The CDR3 length is 16 residues. Germline assignment: CDR1 LNHDA and CDR2 SQIVND (reference sequence). Deletions cut 5 bases from V and 0 bases from J, with 14 bases between.

The chain employs TRBV29-1 and TRBJ2-7; possibly TRBD1 or TRBD2 for D (5 bases each). CDR1 is SQVTM, CDR2 ANQGSEA, per germline. There are 15 residues in the CDR3. V dropped 5 bases and J dropped 5 bases, with 22 bases sitting between them. The DNA for the CDR3 is TGCAGCGTTCACCGGGACGCTTCTTTCCCCAACGAGCAGTACTTC. Translated, it gives CSVHRDASFPNEQYF.

The J gene is TRBJ1-4, the V gene TRBV2; 10 bases are shared with TRBD1. CDR3 length: 13 amino acids. V was pared by 9 bases and J by 8 bases, with 6 bases of the junction left unmatched. Germline loops: CDR1 SNHLY, CDR2 FYNNEI. The CDR3 coding sequence is TGTGCCAGTCCGACAGGGGGCTGGGAAAAACTGTTTTTT. This sequence encodes CASPTGGWEKLFF.

This clonotype was seen at least ten times. The chain couples TRBV4-3 to TRBJ2-3; D is perhaps TRBD2 (6 bases). The CDR3 extends over 16 amino acids. In germline, CDR1 is LGHNA, CDR2 YSLEER. The V end lost 2 bases, the J end lost 5 bases, and 17 bases lay between the germline ends. The DNA of the CDR3 is TGCGCCAGCAGCCAACTAAGCGGGTACAAGAAAGATACGCAGTATTTT. This translates into CASSQLSGYKKDTQYF.

This chain joins TRBV20-1 and TRBJ2-1, with 9 bases matching TRBD2. CDR1 is DFQATT, CDR2 SNEGSKA, per germline (reference sequence). The CDR3 contains 15 residues. With V trimmed by 6 bases and J by 6 bases, 12 bases remained unmatched. The chain's CDR3 is CSAHEGPAGGNEQFF. Written as DNA, the CDR3 is TGCAGTGCCCATGAGGGGCCAGCGGGAGGCAATGAGCAGTTCTTC.

Points on this clonotype: This may arise from a read error, as a much more abundant clone is one base away. The chain recombines TRBV12-3 or TRBV12-4 with TRBJ2-2, with D hard to call. The V and J ends lost 4 bases and 9 bases respectively, with 6 bases between them. This CDR3 contains 11 residues. In DNA form, the CDR3 reads TGTGCCAGCAGTTCGTTGAGGGAGCTGTTTTTT. Translating it yields CASSSLRELFF.

The chain couples TRBV10-3 to TRBJ1-6, with no clear D. Trimming took 1 base from V and 0 from J, leaving 7 bases between them. The germline V gene encodes CDR1 ENHRY and CDR2 SYGVKD. This CDR3 has 16 amino acids. CDR3 nucleotide sequence: TGTGCCATCAGTGAGTGGAGTAGCTCCTATAATTCACCCCTCCACTTT. As protein: CAISEWSSSYNSPLHF.

The rearrangement links TRBV2 to TRBJ2-7; possible D gene TRBD2, 5 bases. V was shortened by 6 bases and J by 0 bases, with 12 bases between the two germline ends. From germline, CDR1 is SNHLY and CDR2 FYNNEI. The CDR3 contains 14 residues. CDR3 DNA sequence: TGTGCCAGCAGCCTCCAGCGGTCCTCCTACGAGCAGTACTTC. Amino acid sequence: CASSLQRSSYEQYF.

This chain uses TRBV20-1 with TRBJ2-7; D possibly corresponds to TRBD2 (6 bases). Germline CDR1 DFQATT, CDR2 SNEGSKA (reference sequence). Between the trimmed V and J ends, which lost 0 bases and 0 bases, there was a span of 12 bases. The CDR3 has 15 residues. The CDR3 region is CSARDYPGSSYEQYF. Written as DNA, the CDR3 is TGCAGTGCTAGAGATTACCCCGGGAGCTCCTACGAGCAGTACTTC.

The chain carries TRBV7-3 and TRBJ2-1; 10 positions agree with TRBD2. CDR1 SGHTA and CDR2 FQGTGA come from the germline V gene. Trimming cost V 10 bases and J 8 bases; bases outside gene matches: 14. The CDR3 sequence is 15 residues long. CDR3 residues: CATRGLLAGTDEQFF. In DNA form, the CDR3 reads TGTGCCACCAGGGGGTTACTAGCGGGGACCGATGAGCAGTTCTTC. The full variable domain, rest sourced from reference TRBV7-3 and TRBJ2-1, is GAGVSQTPSNKVTEKGKYVELRCDPISGHTALYWYRQSLGQGPEFLIYFQGTGAADDSGLPNDRFFAVRPEGSVSTLKIQRTERGDSAVYLCATRGLLAGTDEQFFGPGTRLTVL.

The gene calls are TRBV20-1 and TRBJ2-2, with D possibly TRBD1 on 5 matching bases. Germline V lookup: CDR1 DFQATT, CDR2 SNEGSKA (reference sequence). V was pared by 5 bases and J by 2 bases, with 12 bases between. The CDR3 contains 14 residues. The CDR3 DNA reads as TGCAGTGCTCCCCTTCAGGGCAACACCGGGGAGCTGTTTTTT. Protein sequence: CSAPLQGNTGELFF.

This chain uses TRBV2 with TRBJ1-1, with TRBD1 as a possible D gene (5 bases). Trimming cost V 7 bases and J 0 bases, with 15 bases left between them. CDR1 and CDR2 (germline): SNHLY, FYNNEI. The CDR3 has 15 residues. The CDR3 protein is CASTRDQPMNTEAFF. The CDR3 DNA reads TGTGCCAGCACCCGGGACCAACCCATGAACACTGAAGCTTTCTTT.

The chain carries TRBV7-9 and TRBJ2-7, with 10 bases identical to TRBD1. Germline CDR1 is SEHNR and CDR2 is FQNEAQ (reference sequence). The CDR3 has 15 amino acids. Trimming took 5 bases from V and 3 from J; bases not matched to a gene: 7. CDR3 nucleotide sequence: TGTGCCAGCAGCCCCGCCGGGACAGGGGTCTACGAGCAGTACTTC. Translating gives CASSPAGTGVYEQYF. The full variable domain, in which reference TRBV7-9 and TRBJ2-7 provide the parts outside the CDR3, is DTGVSQNPRHKITKRGQNVTFRCDPISEHNRLYWYRQTLGQGPEFLTYFQNEAQLEKSRLLSDRFSAERPKGSFSTLEIQRTEQGDSAMYLCASSPAGTGVYEQYFGPGTRLTVT.

The chain is built from TRBV15 and TRBJ1-4; D is unresolved. The CDR3 sequence is 13 residues long. The V gene's germline CDR1 is LNHNV and CDR2 YYDKDF (reference sequence). V dropped 2 bases and J dropped 0 bases, with 1 base sitting between them. The CDR3 DNA is TGTGCCACCAGCAGACCAACTAATGAAAAACTGTTTTTT. Translated, it gives CATSRPTNEKLFF.

This chain connects TRBV15 to TRBJ1-1, with D uncertain. V lost 7 bases, J lost 2 bases, and 11 bases lay in between. CDR1 is LNHNV and CDR2 is YYDKDF in the germline V gene (reference sequence). This CDR3 contains 13 residues. The CDR3 protein is CATTHLTNTEAFF. In nucleotides, the CDR3 is TGTGCCACCACCCATTTAACTAACACTGAAGCTTTCTTT.

This clonotype was picked up many times. The gene calls are TRBV7-2 and TRBJ2-3, with unresolved D. This CDR3 has 13 residues. Germline lookup yields CDR1 SGHTA and CDR2 FQGNSA. V lost 1 base to trimming and J lost 6 bases, with 8 bases between them. The CDR3 DNA reads TGTGCCAGCAGCTTAGGGGCCGATGATACGCAGTATTTT. Amino acid sequence: CASSLGADDTQYF.

V gene TRBV6-1 combines with J gene TRBJ2-7; tentative D call: TRBD1 (6 bases). The CDR3 is 12 residues long. Trimming removed 6 bases at V and 5 bases at J, with 11 bases between. Germline V lookup: CDR1 MNHNS, CDR2 SASEGT. CDR3 sequence (DNA): TGTGCCAGCAGGACGACAGGTAACGAGCAGTACTTC. Protein sequence: CASRTTGNEQYF.

The rearrangement links TRBV25-1 to TRBJ1-6, with TRBD1 matching 8 bases. J lost 8 bases, V lost 3 bases, and 6 bases had no gene match. CDR1 MGHDK and CDR2 SYGVNS come from the germline V gene. CDR3 length: 15 residues. The CDR3 nucleotides are TGTGCCAGCAGTGATACGACAGGGGAATATTCACCCCTCCACTTT. Amino acids: CASSDTTGEYSPLHF.

A few counts support this clonotype. The chain is built from TRBV15 and TRBJ1-1; D uncertain. Germline CDR1 and CDR2: LNHNV and YYDKDF (reference sequence). The CDR3 contains 13 residues. V lost 3 bases, J lost 1 base, and 6 bases lay in between. Written as DNA, the CDR3 is TGTGCCACCAGCAGGAGCGAGAACACTGAAGCTTTCTTT. Residues: CATSRSENTEAFF.

The J gene is TRBJ1-5, the V gene TRBV11-3, with D possibly being TRBD1 (6 bases). V dropped 10 bases and J dropped 5 bases, with 18 bases sitting between them. The CDR3 contains 14 residues. Germline CDR1 reads SGHNT; CDR2 reads YENEEA. CDR3 region: CAISEGGGDQPQHF. CDR3 in DNA: TGTGCCATCAGTGAGGGCGGGGGCGATCAGCCCCAGCATTTT.

The gene calls are TRBV4-1 and TRBJ2-1; unclear D gene. The CDR3 has 14 amino acids. CDR1 and CDR2 from the germline V gene are MGHRA and YSYEKL. Between the trimmed V and J ends, which lost 6 bases and 0 bases, there was a span of 9 bases. The CDR3 is CASRGSSSYNEQFF. The CDR3 DNA follows: TGCGCCAGCAGGGGATCGAGCTCCTACAATGAGCAGTTCTTC.

The chain uses TRBV5-6 and TRBJ2-5; TRBD1 matches 9 bases. V shed 0 bases and J 4 bases; nucleotides not matched to a gene: 7. The CDR3 extends over 16 amino acids. Germline lookup yields CDR1 SGHDT and CDR2 YYEEEE. The CDR3 protein is CASSLVAQGARETQYF. Written as DNA, the CDR3 is TGTGCCAGCAGCTTGGTAGCACAGGGGGCCAGAGAGACCCAGTACTTC.

Ten or more counts support this clonotype. V and J are TRBV2 and TRBJ1-1, with D perhaps matching TRBD1 (5 bases). The CDR3 consists of 14 residues. CDR1 SNHLY and CDR2 FYNNEI come from the germline V gene. Trimming pared 6 bases from V and 1 base from J, leaving 12 bases between. The CDR3 DNA reads as TGTGCCAGCAGAACCGGGGCGGCGAACACTGAAGCTTTCTTT. It translates to CASRTGAANTEAFF.

The chain joins TRBV12-5 to TRBJ1-1; D is unresolved. The CDR3 consists of 15 residues. In germline, CDR1 is LGHNT, CDR2 FRNRAP. The germline V and J ends were trimmed by 3 bases and 3 bases, with 14 bases remaining between them. The CDR3 here is CASGLVGGWDTEAFF. The DNA for the CDR3 is TGTGCTAGTGGTTTAGTCGGTGGTTGGGACACTGAAGCTTTCTTT.

The chain is built from TRBV10-3 and TRBJ2-5; D ambiguous. The CDR3 contains 11 residues. V dropped 3 bases and J dropped 1 base, with 0 bases sitting between them. Germline loops: CDR1 ENHRY, CDR2 SYGVKD. CDR3: CAISDQETQYF. CDR3 nucleotides: TGTGCCATCAGTGACCAAGAGACCCAGTACTTC.

Worth noting for this clonotype: This clone may be a read error of a much larger clone one base away. The chain recombines TRBV7-2 with TRBJ2-1; 12 bases align to TRBD2. The CDR3 covers 16 residues. Germline CDR1 is SGHTA and CDR2 is FQGNSA. The CDR3 spells CASSSGLAGSYDEQFF. Written as DNA, the CDR3 is TGTGCCAGCAGCTCCGGACTAGCGGGGTCCTACGATGAGCAGTTCTTC.

The chain employs TRBV25-1 and TRBJ1-2; D gene unclear. Per germline, CDR1 MGHDK and CDR2 SYGVNS. V lost 3 bases and J lost 5, with 13 bases in between. The CDR3 consists of 14 residues. The CDR3: CASSDGRPPYGYTF. The CDR3 coding sequence is TGTGCCAGCAGTGATGGGCGACCCCCTTATGGCTACACCTTC.

The chain recombines TRBV12-3 or TRBV12-4 with TRBJ1-5, with 10 nucleotides matching TRBD1. Trimming at V came to 6 bases and at J to 5 bases, leaving 4 bases not matched to a gene. The CDR3 sequence is 14 residues long. CDR3 DNA: TGTGCCAGCAGCCCCGGACAGGGGGATCAGCCCCAGCATTTT. It codes for CASSPGQGDQPQHF.

At least ten counts were recorded for this clonotype. V and J are TRBV6-6 and TRBJ2-1, with 11 bases that match TRBD1. CDR3 length: 14 amino acids. Germline CDR1 reads MNHNY; CDR2 reads SVGAGI (reference sequence). The V segment lost 6 bases and the J segment 2 bases; nucleotides outside the gene matches: 0. The CDR3 here is CASRGQGAYNEQFF. The CDR3 DNA sequence: TGTGCCAGCAGGGGACAGGGGGCCTACAATGAGCAGTTCTTC.